This TCR beta chain was identified during a study of shared clonotypes between healthy human individuals. Whole-study results and caveats: Memory subsets had estimated richness that was generally smaller than that of naive subsets. For naive CD4 cells, roughly 4.6% of clonotypes were shared across several donors.

As regards this clone: What it binds is not known.

The deep-level immunoSEQ assay was used. Clones were sequenced by immunoSEQ multiplex PCR, and TCRdb holds only the in-frame ones, with some missing. The sample carries hundreds of thousands of clones, approximately 79% recorded once. This receptor was obtained from a man aged 25-45 years in good health. What was sequenced was memory CD4+ T cells sorted from blood. Subset of the sample: CD45RA-negative fraction.

CDR3 DNA: TGTGCCAGCAGTTTAAAGGCCCAGCGGGTTTACAATGAGCAGTTCTTC. Its translation: CASSLKAQRVYNEQFF. The J gene is TRBJ2-1, the V gene TRBV27; D perhaps matches TRBD2 (6 bases). Trimming removed 2 bases from V and 4 bases from J, with 15 bases in between. CDR3 length: 16 residues. Germline values: CDR1 MNHEY, CDR2 SMNVEV (reference sequence).